These 26 T cell receptor beta chains share one sample of origin, sequenced in a study of spatial heterogeneity in lung cancer. TCRdb used MiXCR to reprocess the 5' RACE reads, holding one entry per CDR3 protein. Of 40,000 or so distinct CDR3 sequences in the sample, less than 5.5% were seen once. The time point denotes: sample taken at primary tumor resection. Tumor, nontumor lung or frozen PBMC supplied whole RNA, sequenced without sorting. The sample was PBMCs, taken at surgery. Every receptor here comes from a female donor with early-stage non-small cell lung cancer.

This clonotype was observed at least ten times. The chain links TRBV7-8 to TRBJ2-3; D possibly corresponds to TRBD2 (5 bases). Germline lookup yields CDR1 SGHVS and CDR2 FQNEAQ. The CDR3 extends over 15 amino acids. V dropped 1 base and J dropped 0 bases, with 8 bases sitting between them. The CDR3 protein is CASSLGGASTDTQYF. The DNA for the CDR3 is TGTGCCAGCAGCTTAGGGGGAGCTAGCACAGATACGCAGTATTTT.

This clonotype was picked up many times. The rearrangement links TRBV5-6 to TRBJ1-5; D possibly corresponds to TRBD1 (6 bases). The germline V and J ends were trimmed by 6 bases and 7 bases, with 14 bases remaining between them. CDR1 and CDR2 (germline): SGHDT, YYEEEE. The CDR3 consists of 13 residues. The CDR3 region has the DNA TGTGCCAGCAACGTGTGGGGGCGGCAGCCCCAGCATTTT. Its protein is CASNVWGRQPQHF.

This clonotype came up a few times. The V call is TRBV2, the J call TRBJ2-3; 7 bases align to TRBD1. The CDR3 runs to 13 residues. Germline values: CDR1 SNHLY, CDR2 FYNNEI. The junction had 6 bases not matched to a gene; V was cut back by 10 bases and J by 2 bases. The CDR3 region has the DNA TGTGCCACGTATGACAGGGCCACAGATACGCAGTATTTT. Translation gives CATYDRATDTQYF.

This clonotype has ten or more counts. The chain recombines TRBV11-2 with TRBJ2-3; possible D gene TRBD2, 5 bases. Trimming cost V 4 bases and J 4 bases, with 18 bases left between them. Germline V CDR1 and CDR2: SGHAT, FQNNGV. This CDR3 region has 16 residues. The CDR3 protein is CASSSNGGNYPDTQYF. The CDR3 bases are TGTGCCAGCAGCTCTAACGGAGGTAACTACCCAGATACGCAGTATTTT.

In DNA, the CDR3 is TGTGCCAGCAGACTCGGACAGGGGGCAGAATACTATGGCTACACCTTC. Residues: CASRLGQGAEYYGYTF. V and J are TRBV27 and TRBJ1-2, with TRBD1 matching 11 bases. CDR1 is MNHEY, CDR2 SMNVEV, per germline (reference sequence). The ends lost 6 bases at V and 3 bases at J; junction bases unmatched: 9. The CDR3 has 16 residues.

This clonotype was picked up many times. V gene TRBV11-2 combines with J gene TRBJ2-1, with 11 bases that match TRBD2. The CDR3 has 14 residues. Losses at the gene ends were 0 bases for V and 14 bases for J; bases not matched to a gene: 6. CDR1 SGHAT and CDR2 FQNNGV come from the germline V gene. The CDR3 spells CASSLELAGGLEFF. The CDR3 DNA sequence: TGTGCCAGCAGCTTAGAGCTAGCGGGGGGCCTGGAGTTCTTC.

The rearrangement links TRBV2 to TRBJ2-1; 10 bases match TRBD2. The V gene end was trimmed by 4 bases and the J gene end by 7 bases; junction bases not matched to a gene: 7. The CDR3 extends over 15 amino acids. The V gene's germline CDR1 is SNHLY and CDR2 FYNNEI. The CDR3 nucleotides are TGTGCCAGCAGTGGCAGCGGGGGGGCCCGGAATGAGCAGTTCTTC. Translation: CASSGSGGARNEQFF. The complete variable domain, with remaining parts taken from reference TRBV2 and TRBJ2-1, reads EPEVTQTPSHQVTQMGQEVILRCVPISNHLYFYWYRQILGQKVEFLVSFYNNEISEKSEIFDDQFSVERPDGSNFTLKIRSTKLEDSAMYFCASSGSGGARNEQFFGPGTRLTVL.

This clonotype was counted at least ten times. At one of its ends the junction is not consistent with the germline gene, which may arise from a read error. V usage is TRBV20-1 and J usage is TRBJ1-2; D not resolved. CDR3 size: 12 residues. Germline CDR1 DFQATT, CDR2 SNEGSKA (reference sequence). CDR3 nucleotides: TGCATTGCTCTTCGAGCGGGTTATGGCTACACCTTC. It yields the protein CIALRAGYGYTF.

In its sample, this clonotype was seen many times. The chain combines TRBV6-2 or TRBV6-3 with TRBJ2-7, with 7 bases fitting TRBD2. From germline, CDR1 is MNHEY and CDR2 SVGEGT. With 1 base clipped from V and 3 bases from J, the junction kept 9 bases outside the gene matches. This CDR3 comprises 16 residues. The CDR3 DNA is TGTGCCAGCAGTTACTTCCGACTAGCCCTGTTCTACGAGCAGTACTTC. It yields the protein CASSYFRLALFYEQYF.

This clonotype was seen ten or more times. This chain links TRBV28 with TRBJ1-1; D gene unclear. Trimming stripped 7 bases from V and 0 bases from J, with 12 bases between. The CDR3 is 14 residues long. Per germline, CDR1 MDHEN and CDR2 SYDVKM. CDR3 sequence: CASTLLQMNTEAFF. The CDR3 DNA reads TGTGCCAGCACCCTTCTCCAGATGAACACTGAAGCTTTCTTT.

V and J are TRBV5-4 and TRBJ2-7; maybe TRBD1 (5 bases). CDR3 length: 14 amino acids. From germline, CDR1 is SGHNT and CDR2 YYREEE (reference sequence). Trimming stripped 1 base from V and 2 bases from J, with 10 bases between. The CDR3 nucleotides are TGTGCCAGCAGCTTGCGGGCAGGGCCCTACGAGCAGTACTTC. It codes for CASSLRAGPYEQYF.

Many counts were recorded for this clonotype. The rearrangement joins TRBV9 to TRBJ1-1; D call uncertain. CDR3 size: 13 residues. CDR1 SGDLS and CDR2 YYNGEE come from the germline V gene. V lost 0 bases and J 2 bases, leaving 5 bases between the germline ends. CDR3 sequence (DNA): TGTGCCAGCAGCGTAGCGGGAAACACTGAAGCTTTCTTT. This codes for CASSVAGNTEAFF.

This clonotype was seen at least ten times. CDR3 nucleotide sequence: TGCGCCAGCAGCTCGGAAAGGGGGCAGCCCCAGCATTTT. It translates to CASSSERGQPQHF. The chain joins TRBV5-1 to TRBJ1-5, with D perhaps matching TRBD1 (6 bases). This CDR3 is built from 13 residues. Germline CDR1 reads SGHRS; CDR2 reads YFSETQ. Trimming took off 3 bases at V and 7 bases at J, with 11 bases between the two ends.

This clonotype was seen ten or more times. V usage is TRBV5-5 and J usage is TRBJ1-1; D is uncertain. Germline V gene sequence: CDR1 SGHKS, CDR2 YYEKEE (reference sequence). The ends were cut back, 0 bases at V and 1 base at J, with 7 bases in the middle. The CDR3 has 14 amino acids. CDR3 sequence reads: CASSLDSSNTEAFF. DNA of the CDR3: TGTGCCAGCAGCTTGGACAGCTCGAACACTGAAGCTTTCTTT.

The chain is built from TRBV29-1 and TRBJ1-1, with 8 bases that match TRBD1. This CDR3 is built from 14 residues. From germline, CDR1 is SQVTM and CDR2 ANQGSEA. With 5 bases clipped from V and 3 bases from J, the junction kept 8 bases outside the gene matches. The CDR3, as DNA: TGCAGCGTTAAACGGACAGGGAGGGACACTGAAGCTTTCTTT. Residues: CSVKRTGRDTEAFF.

This clonotype was seen many times. The rearrangement links TRBV5-1 to TRBJ1-6, with 8 bases that match TRBD1. From germline, CDR1 is SGHRS and CDR2 YFSETQ. The J segment lost 5 bases and the V segment lost 4 bases, leaving 5 bases of the junction unmatched. The CDR3 contains 15 residues. The CDR3 here is CASSRTGQDNSPLHF. In nucleotides, the CDR3 is TGCGCCAGCAGCCGAACGGGACAGGATAATTCACCCCTCCACTTT.

This clonotype occurred many times. V gene TRBV7-9 combines with J gene TRBJ2-1; 8 bases align to TRBD1. J gave up 8 bases and V 1 base, and 16 bases lay outside the gene matches. Germline assignment: CDR1 SEHNR and CDR2 FQNEAQ (reference sequence). There are 18 residues in the CDR3. The CDR3 DNA reads TGTGCCAGCAGCTTAGTCCCGGGACAGGCCTTCGGGGGAGATGAGCAGTTCTTC. Its translation: CASSLVPGQAFGGDEQFF.

This clonotype was seen many times. This sequence joins TRBV20-1 and TRBJ1-4; a possible D gene is TRBD1 (6 bases). This CDR3 has 13 amino acids. CDR1 and CDR2 from the germline V gene are DFQATT and SNEGSKA (reference sequence). V lost 3 bases, J lost 7 bases, and 12 bases lay in between. The CDR3 DNA follows: TGCAGTGCTAGTTTCAGGGGAGCTGAAAAACTGTTTTTT. This sequence encodes CSASFRGAEKLFF.

This clonotype was recorded at least ten times. The chain employs TRBV11-1 and TRBJ2-1; 12 nucleotides agree with TRBD2. The J segment lost 7 bases and the V segment lost 5 bases, leaving 6 bases of the junction unmatched. Germline V lookup: CDR1 SGHAT, CDR2 FQDESV (reference sequence). The CDR3 is made up of 15 amino acids. The CDR3 nucleotides are TGTGCCAGCAGCCTCGGACTAGCGGGGAAGAATGAGCAGTTCTTC. Protein: CASSLGLAGKNEQFF.

The sample holds many counts of this clonotype. V and J are TRBV29-1 and TRBJ1-1, with D tentatively TRBD1 (6 bases). Trimming removed 4 bases at V and 0 bases at J, with 9 bases between. Germline values: CDR1 SQVTM, CDR2 ANQGSEA. The CDR3 covers 13 residues. The CDR3 sequence: CSVGDIMNTEAFF. CDR3 DNA: TGCAGCGTTGGGGACATTATGAACACTGAAGCTTTCTTT.

This clonotype was seen a few times. The chain couples TRBV4-2 to TRBJ1-2, with D perhaps TRBD1 (5 bases). V lost 0 bases to trimming and J lost 10 bases, with 21 bases between them. CDR1 is LGHNA, CDR2 YNFKEQ, per germline. CDR3 length: 16 residues. This chain's CDR3 is CASSQDAQGGTYAYTF. The CDR3 DNA reads TGTGCCAGCAGCCAAGATGCCCAGGGAGGTACGTACGCCTACACCTTC.

This clonotype was recorded many times. This sequence joins TRBV24-1 and TRBJ2-5, with D hard to call. The ends were cut back, 2 bases at V and 5 bases at J, with 11 bases in the middle. The CDR3 sequence is 14 residues long. Germline V lookup: CDR1 KGHDR, CDR2 SFDVKD. The CDR3 coding sequence is TGTGCCACCAGTGATTCCTACTCCCGGGAGACCCAGTACTTC. Translating it yields CATSDSYSRETQYF.

This chain connects TRBV6-6 to TRBJ1-5; D unresolved. This CDR3 has 14 amino acids. Trimming stripped 6 bases from V and 1 base from J, with 10 bases between. From germline, CDR1 is MNHNY and CDR2 SVGAGI (reference sequence). CDR3 in DNA: TGTGCCAGCAGCCCGACGGACAGCAATCAGCCCCAGCATTTT. This gives the protein CASSPTDSNQPQHF.

This clonotype was seen a handful of times. This chain connects TRBV15 to TRBJ2-5, with D tentatively TRBD1 (5 bases). This CDR3 is built from 15 residues. V was trimmed by 5 bases and J by 2 bases, leaving 15 bases between them. Germline CDR1 and CDR2: LNHNV and YYDKDF (reference sequence). The CDR3 DNA follows: TGTGCCACCAGCGCCATTGTGGGGCGGCAAGAGACCCAGTACTTC. This sequence encodes CATSAIVGRQETQYF.

The table lists this clonotype with many counts. The chain carries TRBV5-1 and TRBJ2-2; 8 nucleotides match TRBD1. Germline V CDR1 and CDR2: SGHRS, YFSETQ. The CDR3 runs 14 residues. V lost 0 bases, J lost 5 bases, and 0 bases stayed unmatched. The CDR3 nucleotides are TGCGCCAGCAGCTTGGGACAGGGGACCGGGGAGCTGTTTTTT. It encodes CASSLGQGTGELFF.

The sample holds many counts of this clonotype. The chain combines TRBV7-9 with TRBJ2-5; D gene unclear. The CDR3 sequence is 12 residues long. Trimming took 4 bases from V and 0 from J, leaving 3 bases between them. Germline lookup yields CDR1 SEHNR and CDR2 FQNEAQ (reference sequence). The CDR3 DNA is TGTGCCAGCAGCTGGTACCAAGAGACCCAGTACTTC. Translation gives CASSWYQETQYF.